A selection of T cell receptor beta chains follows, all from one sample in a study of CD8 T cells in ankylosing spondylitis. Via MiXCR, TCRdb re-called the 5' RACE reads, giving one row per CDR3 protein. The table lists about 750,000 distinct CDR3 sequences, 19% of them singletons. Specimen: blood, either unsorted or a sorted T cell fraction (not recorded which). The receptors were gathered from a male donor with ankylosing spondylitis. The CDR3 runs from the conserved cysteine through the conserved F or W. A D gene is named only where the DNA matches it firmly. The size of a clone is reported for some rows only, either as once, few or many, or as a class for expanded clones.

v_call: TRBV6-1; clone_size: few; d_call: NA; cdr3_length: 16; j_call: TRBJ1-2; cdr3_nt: TGTGCCAGCAGCCCCACTTACGGGGAGGGGAACTATGGCTACACCTTC; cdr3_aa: CASSPTYGEGNYGYTF
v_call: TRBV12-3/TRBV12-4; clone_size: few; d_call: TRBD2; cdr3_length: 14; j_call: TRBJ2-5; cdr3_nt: TGTGCCAGCAGTGGGACTAGAGAAGAAGAGACCCAGTACTTC; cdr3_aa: CASSGTREEETQYF
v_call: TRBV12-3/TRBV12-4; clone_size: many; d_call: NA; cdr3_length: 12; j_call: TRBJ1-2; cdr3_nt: TGTGCCAGCAGCCCCACAAGTCGGGGCTACACCTTC; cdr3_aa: CASSPTSRGYTF
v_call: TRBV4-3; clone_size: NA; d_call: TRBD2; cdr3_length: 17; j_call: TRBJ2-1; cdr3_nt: TGCGCCAGCAGCCCTAATGGGGCGGGAGTCTCCTACAATGAGCAGTTCTTC; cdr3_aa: CASSPNGAGVSYNEQFF
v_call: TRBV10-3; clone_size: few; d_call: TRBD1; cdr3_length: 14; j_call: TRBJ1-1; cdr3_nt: TGTGCCATCAGTGGGGGACAGGGTGGAACTGAAGCTTTCTTT; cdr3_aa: CAISGGQGGTEAFF
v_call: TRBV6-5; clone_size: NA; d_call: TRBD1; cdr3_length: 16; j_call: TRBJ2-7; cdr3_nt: TGTGCCAGCAGTTACTCGATCGGGACAGGGGGCGACGAGCAGTACTTC; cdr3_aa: CASSYSIGTGGDEQYF
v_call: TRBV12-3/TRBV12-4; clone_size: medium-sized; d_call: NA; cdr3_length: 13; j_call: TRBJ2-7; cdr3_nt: TGTGCCAGCAGTACCAGACAGAACTACGAGCAGTACTTC; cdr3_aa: CASSTRQNYEQYF
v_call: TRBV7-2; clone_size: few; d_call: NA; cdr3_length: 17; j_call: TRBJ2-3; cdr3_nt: TGTGCCAGCAGCCAGAGGGCTAGCGCCTTACCCCCAGATACGCAGTATTTT; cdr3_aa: CASSQRASALPPDTQYF
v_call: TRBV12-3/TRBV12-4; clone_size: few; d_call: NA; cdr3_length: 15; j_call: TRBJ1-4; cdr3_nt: TGTGCCAGCAGTTTTGGGGACCGAAATAATGAAAAACTGTTTTTT; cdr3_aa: CASSFGDRNNEKLFF
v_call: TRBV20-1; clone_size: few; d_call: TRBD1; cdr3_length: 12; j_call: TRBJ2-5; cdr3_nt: TGCAGTGCTATAGGGACAGGAGAGACCCAGTACTTC; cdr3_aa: CSAIGTGETQYF
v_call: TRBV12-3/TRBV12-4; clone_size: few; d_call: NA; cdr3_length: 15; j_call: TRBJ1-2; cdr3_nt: TGTGCCAGCAGCGGGTTCGGCAGGGAAGACGAAGGCTACACCTTC; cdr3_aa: CASSGFGREDEGYTF
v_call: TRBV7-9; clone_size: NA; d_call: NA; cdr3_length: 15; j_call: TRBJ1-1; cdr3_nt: TGTGCCAGCAGCGTGACGTCGGTGGGGCCCACTGAAGCTTTCTTT; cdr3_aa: CASSVTSVGPTEAFF
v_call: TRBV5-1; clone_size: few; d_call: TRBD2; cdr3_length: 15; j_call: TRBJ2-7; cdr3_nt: TGCGCCAGTAAACTTACCGGGACTAGCGGCTACGAGCAGTACTTC; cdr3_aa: CASKLTGTSGYEQYF
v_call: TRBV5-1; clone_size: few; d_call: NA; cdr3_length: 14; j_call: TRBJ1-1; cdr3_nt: TGCGCCAGCAGCTTGACAGGGAGGAAAACTGAAGCTTTCTTT; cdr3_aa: CASSLTGRKTEAFF